The rows below give T cell receptor beta chains drawn from one sample of a study of cytomegalovirus exposure and HLA in healthy donors. Here immunoSEQ multiplex PCR was the method, and the copy in TCRdb shows in-frame clones only, minus some. Among fewer than 250,000 clones listed, around 87% were seen once. Sequencing was carried out using PBMCs. These receptors all come from a woman aged 18-29 years in good health and CMV-seronegative. Each CDR3 is given without its conserved first and last residue.

V gene,CDR3 protein
TRBV29-1,SVVTQGNNEQF
TRBV5-1,ASSSVGSSQETQY
TRBV2,ASSGELRETQY
TRBV28,ASSWGLFYEQY
TRBV6-6,ASSYAQGNTIY
TRBV5-1,ASSPESSYNEQF
TRBV7-9,ASSPPPRQGLTNEQF
TRBV11-2,ASSLTSGSFYTGELF
TRBV6-1,ATLAGLSYNEQF
TRBV11-2,ASSLGKHRAAYNEQF
TRBV29-1,SAPRDRGFGYT
TRBV2,ASSERQVASYEQY
TRBV5-1,ASSRGSSTDTQY
TRBV10-3,AAGLAGAYEQY
TRBV29-1,SVEKAEGSRDTQY
TRBV7-9,ASSFGGNYGYT
TRBV10-3,AISVLGTGGRETQY
TRBV7-2,ASSLWMGSNEQY
TRBV19,ASSPPGLAGAGGGELF
TRBV10-3,AISESEGVGEKLF
TRBV5-4,ASSLLGGNEQF
TRBV5-1,ASSLGHGETQY
TRBV6-5,ASRPGTSGDNEQF
TRBV7-6,AGPAGDLEQY
TRBV13,ASWTSGVIGLNEQF
TRBV7-2,ASSDLAGSSYEQY
TRBV28,ASTPRTGLAQY
TRBV30,AWTGKSNQPQH
TRBV5-1,ASSPSSTDSLTKAF